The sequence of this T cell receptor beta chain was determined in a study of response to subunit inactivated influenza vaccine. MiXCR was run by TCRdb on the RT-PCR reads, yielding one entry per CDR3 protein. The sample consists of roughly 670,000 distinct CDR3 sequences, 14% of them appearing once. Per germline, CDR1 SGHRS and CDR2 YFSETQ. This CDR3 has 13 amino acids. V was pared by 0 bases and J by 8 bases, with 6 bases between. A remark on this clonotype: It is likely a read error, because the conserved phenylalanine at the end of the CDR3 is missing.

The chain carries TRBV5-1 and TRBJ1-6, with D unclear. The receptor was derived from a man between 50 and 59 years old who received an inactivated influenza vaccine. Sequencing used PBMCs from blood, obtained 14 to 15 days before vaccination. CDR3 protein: CASSLARDSPLHY. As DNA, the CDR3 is TGCGCCAGCAGCTTGGCCCGCGATTCACCCCTCCACTAT.